These 5 T cell receptor beta chains were all obtained from the same sample, sequenced in a study of blood T cell repertoires in COVID-19. Only in-frame clones appear in the TCRdb table, and some are missing; sequencing was by immunoSEQ multiplex PCR. The sample records about 200,000 clones, roughly 90% being singletons. Sequenced sample: PBMCs or T cells enriched from blood (not recorded which). Receptors originate from a woman between 18 and 30 years old who had recovered from COVID-19.

This clone was seen just once. The rearrangement links TRBV24-1 to TRBJ1-5, with a tentative D call TRBD1 (6 bases). The CDR3 sequence is 17 residues long. With 9 bases removed from V and 3 bases from J, the gap between germline ends came to 23 bases. The V gene's germline CDR1 is KGHDR and CDR2 SFDVKD. The chain's CDR3 is CATVLAGQSPPNQPQHF. The CDR3, as DNA: TGTGCCACCGTGTTAGCTGGACAGAGCCCCCCCAATCAGCCCCAGCATTTT.

This clone was counted a single time. The chain joins TRBV6-5 to TRBJ2-5; a weak D match, TRBD1 (7 bases). V was shortened by 7 bases and J by 5 bases, with 20 bases between the two germline ends. The CDR3 runs to 15 residues. CDR1 and CDR2 (germline): MNHEY, SVGAGI. The CDR3 coding sequence is TGTGCCAGCACCAAGGGGGCGTCAGGGGGGGAGACCCAGTACTTC. This gives the protein CASTKGASGGETQYF.

The chain is built from TRBV28 and TRBJ1-1; D is perhaps TRBD1 (6 bases). The V gene's germline CDR1 is MDHEN and CDR2 SYDVKM. CDR3 length equals 14 residues. V was clipped by 10 bases and J by 0 bases, with 15 bases between them. CDR3 sequence reads: CATTKGGLNTEAFF. CDR3 coding DNA: TGTGCCACCACAAAGGGGGGGCTGAACACTGAAGCTTTCTTT.

The sample holds one count of this clone. The rearrangement links TRBV18 to TRBJ1-1, with D possibly being TRBD1 (5 bases). The CDR3 extends over 17 amino acids. Germline assignment: CDR1 KGHSH and CDR2 LQKENI. Trimming pared 3 bases from V and 5 bases from J, leaving 22 bases between. The CDR3 loop is CASSPRANLEGVTEAFF. CDR3 in DNA: TGTGCCAGCTCACCCAGGGCAAACCTGGAAGGGGTAACTGAAGCTTTCTTT. Complete variable domain (other parts from reference TRBV18 and TRBJ1-1): NAGVMQNPRHLVRRRGQEARLRCSPMKGHSHVYWYRQLPEEGLKFMVYLQKENIIDESGMPKERFSAEFPKEGPSILRIQQVVRGDSAAYFCASSPRANLEGVTEAFFGQGTRLTVV.

This clone has a handful of counts. V and J are TRBV19 and TRBJ1-1; a possible D gene is TRBD1 (6 bases). The CDR3 spans 16 residues. Germline CDR1 reads LNHDA; CDR2 reads SQIVND (reference sequence). V was cut by 5 bases and J by 0 bases, with 16 bases left in between. CDR3 coding DNA: TGTGCCAGTAGTGCCCCTAGGACAGCTATGAACACTGAAGCTTTCTTT. Residues: CASSAPRTAMNTEAFF.